The 21 T cell receptor beta chains below were found in one sample sequenced in a study of blood T cell repertoires in COVID-19. TCRdb's copy holds only in-frame clones and misses some; the assay was immunoSEQ multiplex PCR. The data hold about 140,000 clones, with 80% to 85% observed a single time. What was sequenced was peripheral blood. The receptors were gathered from a woman older than 75 with acute or convalescent COVID-19.

The chain recombines TRBV27 with TRBJ1-1; a possible D gene is TRBD1 (6 bases). V gave up 5 bases and J gave up 6 bases, with 19 bases separating them. The germline V gene has CDR1 MNHEY and CDR2 SMNVEV (reference sequence). The CDR3 covers 15 residues. The chain's CDR3 is CASSLGTQGSSEAFF. In DNA, the CDR3 is TGTGCCAGCAGTCTAGGAACACAGGGATCCTCTGAAGCTTTCTTT.

There are a few counts of this clone. The chain uses TRBV5-5 and TRBJ2-7; 8 nucleotides agree with TRBD1. V lost 9 bases, J lost 6 bases, and 11 bases stayed unmatched. The CDR3 contains 13 residues. Per the germline V gene, CDR1 is SGHKS and CDR2 is YYEKEE (reference sequence). The CDR3: CATFPGQDGEQYF. The CDR3 DNA reads TGTGCCACCTTCCCGGGACAGGATGGCGAGCAGTACTTC.

In this sample, this clone turned up once. The J gene is TRBJ2-7, the V gene TRBV5-6, with TRBD1 identical over 7 bases. The germline V gene encodes CDR1 SGHDT and CDR2 YYEEEE. The CDR3 covers 14 residues. V dropped 2 bases and J dropped 5; count of bases not matched to a gene: 7. For the CDR3, the DNA is TGTGCCAGCAGCTTTGACAGGGTCGGTAACGAGCAGTACTTC. Amino acids: CASSFDRVGNEQYF.

In its sample, this clone was seen once. The chain combines TRBV10-3 with TRBJ2-7; TRBD2 aligns across 7 bases. Germline V gives CDR1 ENHRY, CDR2 SYGVKD. V shed 7 bases, J shed 3 bases, and the junction held 15 bases outside the gene matches. CDR3 size: 16 residues. CDR3 loop: CAIISGTGGGDYEQYF. The CDR3 DNA is TGTGCCATCATTTCGGGGACCGGGGGAGGGGACTACGAGCAGTACTTC.

The J gene is TRBJ2-1, the V gene TRBV20-1; 10 bases are a match to TRBD2. V lost 3 bases and J lost 10; bases outside the gene matches: 9. Looked up from germline, CDR1 is DFQATT and CDR2 is SNEGSKA (reference sequence). The length of the CDR3 is 14 residues. The CDR3 DNA is TGCAGTGCTAGTTCGAGCGGGAGGGTAGTGGAGCAGTTCTTC. Protein: CSASSSGRVVEQFF.

This clone was seen more than once but under ten times. The rearrangement uses TRBV2 and TRBJ1-3, with D unclear. The CDR3 totals 13 residues. Per germline, CDR1 SNHLY and CDR2 FYNNEI. Trimming pared 1 base from V and 7 bases from J, leaving 8 bases between. The CDR3 protein is CASSEGPLNTIYF. CDR3 in DNA: TGTGCCAGCAGTGAAGGTCCCCTGAACACCATATATTTT.

This rearrangement joins TRBV7-9 to TRBJ2-1, with a possible D match to TRBD2 (6 bases). The CDR3 runs to 16 residues. V was clipped by 5 bases and J by 0 bases, with 14 bases between them. Germline CDR1 SEHNR, CDR2 FQNEAQ (reference sequence). CDR3 amino acids: CASSPAGHSSYNEQFF. In DNA, the CDR3 is TGTGCCAGCAGCCCCGCGGGGCACAGCTCCTACAATGAGCAGTTCTTC.

The J gene is TRBJ2-1, the V gene TRBV6-5; 9 bases align to TRBD1. Germline CDR1 reads MNHEY; CDR2 reads SVGAGI. After removal of 4 bases from V and 3 bases from J, the junction contained 4 bases not matched to a gene. The CDR3 has 15 residues. The CDR3 spells CASSLEGQGYNEQFF. CDR3 sequence (DNA): TGTGCCAGCAGTTTAGAGGGACAGGGCTACAATGAGCAGTTCTTC.

V gene TRBV24-1 combines with J gene TRBJ2-2; a possible D gene is TRBD1 (5 bases). Germline loops: CDR1 KGHDR, CDR2 SFDVKD. This CDR3 is built from 16 residues. V was pared by 4 bases and J by 0 bases, with 11 bases between. For the CDR3, the DNA is TGTGCCACCAGTGACTCAGGGTATTCGAACACCGGGGAGCTGTTTTTT. Protein product: CATSDSGYSNTGELFF.

This clone appeared a few times. J is TRBJ1-5 and V is TRBV19; the D gene is possibly TRBD1 (5 bases). V shed 7 bases and J shed 2 bases, with 18 bases lying between them. CDR3 size: 16 residues. Germline CDR1 is LNHDA and CDR2 is SQIVND (reference sequence). CDR3 coding DNA: TGTGCCAGTAAGCCAGGGAAGGGGTTTGGCAATCAGCCCCAGCATTTT. This codes for CASKPGKGFGNQPQHF.

The chain employs TRBV30 and TRBJ2-1; TRBD1 matches 8 bases. Germline loops: CDR1 GTSNPN, CDR2 SVGIG (reference sequence). V trimming: 5 bases; J trimming: 3 bases; junction bases outside the gene matches: 18. This CDR3 contains 18 residues. The CDR3 DNA follows: TGTGCCTGGGCTGGGCGGACAGGGAGGTCGGCCGACTACAATGAGCAGTTCTTC. It specifies CAWAGRTGRSADYNEQFF.

The chain has TRBV20-1 and TRBJ2-7, with D possibly being TRBD2 (6 bases). Germline V lookup: CDR1 DFQATT, CDR2 SNEGSKA (reference sequence). This CDR3 region has 11 residues. V was shortened by 5 bases and J by 6 bases, with 11 bases between the two germline ends. CDR3 protein: CSARAGSEQYF. CDR3 sequence (DNA): TGCAGTGCTCGCGCGGGGTCCGAGCAGTACTTC.

The rearrangement links TRBV5-1 to TRBJ2-1; 14 bases align to TRBD2. CDR1 SGHRS and CDR2 YFSETQ come from the germline V gene. The junction had 9 bases not matched to a gene; V was cut back by 4 bases and J by 9 bases. CDR3 length equals 16 residues. The CDR3 bases are TGCGCCAGCAGCACGGGACTAGCGGGAGTGGGTGGTGAGCAGTTCTTC. Protein sequence: CASSTGLAGVGGEQFF.

A few counts support this clone. The V and J genes are TRBV19 and TRBJ2-2; D is undetermined. The germline V and J ends were trimmed by 5 bases and 1 base, with 8 bases remaining between them. This CDR3 is built from 14 residues. Per the germline V gene, CDR1 is LNHDA and CDR2 is SQIVND (reference sequence). CDR3 residues: CASSYTGNTGELFF. CDR3 nucleotide sequence: TGTGCCAGTAGTTATACGGGGAACACCGGGGAGCTGTTTTTT. The full variable domain, in which reference TRBV19 and TRBJ2-2 provide the parts outside the CDR3, is DGGITQSPKYLFRKEGQNVTLSCEQNLNHDAMYWYRQDPGQGLRLIYYSQIVNDFQKGDIAEGYSVSREKKESFPLTVTSAQKNPTAFYLCASSYTGNTGELFFGEGSRLTVL.

This chain connects TRBV11-2 to TRBJ2-7, with a tentative D call TRBD2 (5 bases). The V gene's germline CDR1 is SGHAT and CDR2 FQNNGV. The CDR3 spans 16 residues. Deletions cut 1 base from V and 7 bases from J, with 20 bases between. The CDR3 region is CASSLGSPLRAGEQYF. CDR3 bases: TGTGCCAGCAGCTTAGGGTCCCCGCTGCGGGCCGGGGAGCAGTACTTC.

V is TRBV7-6 and J is TRBJ1-3, with 10 bases matching TRBD1. Germline CDR1 is SGHVS and CDR2 is FNYEAQ. The CDR3 sequence is 16 residues long. With 6 bases clipped from V and 2 bases from J, the junction kept 7 bases outside the gene matches. The CDR3 loop reads CASSLGTGVAGNTIYF. Here the CDR3 DNA reads TGTGCCAGCAGTCTCGGGACAGGGGTTGCTGGAAACACCATATATTTT. Drawing the rest from reference TRBV7-6 and TRBJ1-3, the complete variable domain is GAGVSQSPRYKVTKRGQDVALRCDPISGHVSLYWYRQALGQGPEFLTYFNYEAQQDKSGLPNDRFSAERPEGSISTLTIQRTEQRDSAMYRCASSLGTGVAGNTIYFGEGSWLTVV.

V usage is TRBV6-1 and J usage is TRBJ2-7; TRBD1 matches at 10 bases. V lost 1 base, J lost 3 bases, and 15 bases stayed unmatched. The CDR3 is 19 amino acids. Germline CDR1 is MNHNS and CDR2 is SASEGT. The CDR3 spells CASSEESGTGDRVGYEQYF. CDR3 DNA: TGTGCCAGCAGTGAAGAGTCTGGGACAGGGGATCGCGTTGGCTACGAGCAGTACTTC.

J is TRBJ1-4 and V is TRBV15; 10 nucleotides line up with TRBD1. The CDR3 has 14 residues. Trimming cost V 2 bases and J 10 bases; bases outside gene matches: 4. CDR1 is LNHNV and CDR2 is YYDKDF in the germline V gene (reference sequence). The CDR3 DNA reads TGTGCCACCAGCAGAACCAGGACAGGGGGAAAACTGTTTTTT. Its translation: CATSRTRTGGKLFF.

This chain links TRBV28 with TRBJ1-5, with 11 bases matching TRBD1. Trimming at V came to 6 bases and at J to 7 bases, leaving 8 bases not matched to a gene. CDR3 length: 15 residues. CDR1 and CDR2 from the germline V gene are MDHEN and SYDVKM. CDR3 in DNA: TGTGCCAGCAGCTTCGGGACAGGGGGTTGGCAGCCCCAGCATTTT. Translating it yields CASSFGTGGWQPQHF.

The V and J genes are TRBV5-1 and TRBJ2-5; 9 nucleotides match TRBD2. The CDR3 is 14 amino acids. V lost 2 bases to trimming and J lost 5 bases; unmatched junction nucleotides: 4. Germline CDR1 and CDR2: SGHRS and YFSETQ. The CDR3 reads CASSFGGGAETQYF. In DNA, the CDR3 is TGCGCCAGCAGCTTTGGCGGGGGGGCCGAGACCCAGTACTTC. Based on the CDR3 plus reference TRBV5-1 and TRBJ2-5, the full variable domain is KAGVTQTPRYLIKTRGQQVTLSCSPISGHRSVSWYQQTPGQGLQFLFEYFSETQRNKGNFPGRFSGRQFSNSRSEMNVSTLELGDSALYLCASSFGGGAETQYFGPGTRLLVL.

V gene TRBV27 combines with J gene TRBJ2-7; a weak D match, TRBD2 (7 bases). CDR3 size: 14 residues. Trimming took off 3 bases at V and 5 bases at J, with 14 bases between the two ends. Germline CDR1 reads MNHEY; CDR2 reads SMNVEV (reference sequence). The CDR3 loop reads CASSLGGPRNEQYF. The CDR3 DNA reads as TGTGCCAGCAGTTTGGGGGGGCCCCGGAACGAGCAGTACTTC.